The rows below give T cell receptor beta chains drawn from one sample of a study of PD-L1 blockade in urothelial cancer. The repertoire was sequenced with immunoSEQ multiplex PCR; TCRdb's copy has only in-frame clones and lacks some. The profile shows about 57,000 clones, roughly 86% of them singletons. The specimen was PBMCs, collected around atezolizumab (anti-PD-L1) treatment. The source of these receptors is a man over 45 with urothelial cancer. Both conserved end residues are part of each CDR3. D genes are given only for firm matches. Not every row has a clone size; where given, it reads once, few, many or a size class.

abundance: NA; v_gene: TRBV9; d_gene: NA; j_gene: TRBJ2-6; CDR3nt: TGTGCCAGCCACAGACGGTACAAACAAAGTCGGGCCAACGTCCTGACTTTC; CDR3aa: CASHRRYKQSRANVLTF
abundance: NA; v_gene: TRBV30; d_gene: TRBD2; j_gene: TRBJ2-7; CDR3nt: TGTGCCTGGAGTCCCAAAAGGGTAGCGGGAGCACGTCACGAGCAGTACTTC; CDR3aa: CAWSPKRVAGARHEQYF
abundance: NA; v_gene: TRBV11-3; d_gene: NA; j_gene: TRBJ2-3; CDR3nt: TGTGCCAGCAGCTCCTCGAGAGAATCAGATACGCAGTATTTT; CDR3aa: CASSSSRESDTQYF
abundance: NA; v_gene: TRBV15; d_gene: TRBD2; j_gene: TRBJ2-3; CDR3nt: TGTGCCACCAGCAGATTTACGGGACTATCTAATACGCAGTATTTT; CDR3aa: CATSRFTGLSNTQYF
abundance: few; v_gene: TRBV19; d_gene: NA; j_gene: TRBJ1-1; CDR3nt: TGTGCCAGTAGTACCCCAGAGAACACTGAAGCTTTCTTT; CDR3aa: CASSTPENTEAFF
abundance: NA; v_gene: TRBV10-1; d_gene: NA; j_gene: TRBJ1-4; CDR3nt: TGCGCCAGCCCACTCAAGTGCATAACTAATGAAAAACTGTTTTTT; CDR3aa: CASPLKCITNEKLFF
abundance: NA; v_gene: TRBV19; d_gene: NA; j_gene: TRBJ2-5; CDR3nt: TGTGCCAGTAGTATCCCCGGGATGGAAGAGACCCAGTACTTC; CDR3aa: CASSIPGMEETQYF
abundance: NA; v_gene: TRBV11-2; d_gene: TRBD2; j_gene: TRBJ2-3; CDR3nt: TGTGCCAGCAGCTTACGAGTTTTCGCTAGCGGGAGGTCAGATACGCAGTATTTT; CDR3aa: CASSLRVFASGRSDTQYF
abundance: NA; v_gene: TRBV30; d_gene: TRBD2; j_gene: TRBJ2-2; CDR3nt: TGTGCCTGGAGGTTAGCGGGAGATATCACCGGGGAGCTGTTTTTT; CDR3aa: CAWRLAGDITGELFF
abundance: NA; v_gene: TRBV6-6; d_gene: NA; j_gene: TRBJ2-3; CDR3nt: TGTGCCAGCAGTTGGACAACAGATACGCAGTATTTT; CDR3aa: CASSWTTDTQYF
abundance: once; v_gene: TRBV27; d_gene: TRBD2; j_gene: TRBJ2-7; CDR3nt: TGTGCCAGCAGTCCAGCCCGGGACTATACCTACGAGCAGTACTTC; CDR3aa: CASSPARDYTYEQYF
abundance: once; v_gene: TRBV5-1; d_gene: TRBD2; j_gene: TRBJ2-5; CDR3nt: TGCGCCAGCAGCCCCGGGACTAGCGTACAAGAGACCCAGTACTTC; CDR3aa: CASSPGTSVQETQYF
abundance: NA; v_gene: TRBV11-2; d_gene: TRBD2; j_gene: TRBJ2-5; CDR3nt: TGTGCCAGCAGCTTAGGGCCGGGACTAGCGTTGCAAGAGACCCAGTACTTC; CDR3aa: CASSLGPGLALQETQYF
abundance: NA; v_gene: TRBV19; d_gene: TRBD1; j_gene: TRBJ1-3; CDR3nt: TGTGCCAGTTGCCCACAGGGGAAGTCCCGAAACACCATATATTTT; CDR3aa: CASCPQGKSRNTIYF
abundance: NA; v_gene: TRBV10-3; d_gene: NA; j_gene: TRBJ2-3; CDR3nt: TGTGCCATCATGGGAGCCATTAGCACAGATACGCAGTATTTT; CDR3aa: CAIMGAISTDTQYF
abundance: NA; v_gene: TRBV30; d_gene: TRBD1; j_gene: TRBJ1-6; CDR3nt: TGTGCCTGGAGCCGGACAGGGGGCTATTCACCCCTCCACTTT; CDR3aa: CAWSRTGGYSPLHF